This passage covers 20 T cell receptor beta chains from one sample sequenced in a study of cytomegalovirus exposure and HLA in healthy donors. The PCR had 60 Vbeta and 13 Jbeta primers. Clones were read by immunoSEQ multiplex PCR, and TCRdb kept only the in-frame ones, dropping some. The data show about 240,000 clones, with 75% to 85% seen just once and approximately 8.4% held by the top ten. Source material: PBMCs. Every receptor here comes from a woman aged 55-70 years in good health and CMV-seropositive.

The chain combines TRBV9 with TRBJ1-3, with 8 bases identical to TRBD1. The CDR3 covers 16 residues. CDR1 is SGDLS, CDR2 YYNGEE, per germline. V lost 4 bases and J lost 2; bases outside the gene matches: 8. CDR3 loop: CASSRTPTGAGNTIYF. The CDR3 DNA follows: TGTGCCAGCAGCCGAACTCCGACAGGGGCTGGAAACACCATATATTTT.

CDR3 loop: CASRLEGENYGYTF. CDR3 nucleotides: TGTGCAAGTCGCTTAGAGGGGGAAAACTATGGCTACACCTTC. The chain joins TRBV12-2 to TRBJ1-2; the D segment call TRBD1 is taken from the table without a DNA check. TRBV12-2 is designated a pseudogene. The CDR3 covers 14 residues.

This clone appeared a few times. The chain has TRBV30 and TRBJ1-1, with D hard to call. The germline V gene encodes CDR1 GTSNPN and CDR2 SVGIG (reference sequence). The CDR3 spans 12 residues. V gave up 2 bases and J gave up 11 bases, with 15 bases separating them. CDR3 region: CAWSLNGAKAFF. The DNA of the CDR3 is TGTGCCTGGAGTTTGAACGGAGCCAAGGCTTTCTTT.

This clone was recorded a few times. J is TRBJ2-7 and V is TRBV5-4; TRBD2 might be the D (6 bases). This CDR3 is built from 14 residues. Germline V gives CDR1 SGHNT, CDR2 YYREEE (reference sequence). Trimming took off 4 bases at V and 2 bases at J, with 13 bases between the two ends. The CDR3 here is CASSPRGATYEQYF. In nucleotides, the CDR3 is TGTGCCAGCAGCCCACGCGGGGCTACCTACGAGCAGTACTTC.

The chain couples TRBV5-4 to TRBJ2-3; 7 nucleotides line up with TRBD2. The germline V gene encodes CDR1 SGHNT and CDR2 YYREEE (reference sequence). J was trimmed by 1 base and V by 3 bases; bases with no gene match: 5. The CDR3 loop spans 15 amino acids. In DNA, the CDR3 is TGTGCCAGCAGCTCCGCGGGGGAGGGCACAGATACGCAGTATTTT. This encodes CASSSAGEGTDTQYF.

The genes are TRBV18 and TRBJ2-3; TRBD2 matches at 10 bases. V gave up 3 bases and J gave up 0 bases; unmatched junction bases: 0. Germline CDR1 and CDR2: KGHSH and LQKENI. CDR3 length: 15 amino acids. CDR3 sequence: CASSPGLASTDTQYF. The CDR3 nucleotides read TGTGCCAGCTCACCGGGACTAGCGAGCACAGATACGCAGTATTTT.

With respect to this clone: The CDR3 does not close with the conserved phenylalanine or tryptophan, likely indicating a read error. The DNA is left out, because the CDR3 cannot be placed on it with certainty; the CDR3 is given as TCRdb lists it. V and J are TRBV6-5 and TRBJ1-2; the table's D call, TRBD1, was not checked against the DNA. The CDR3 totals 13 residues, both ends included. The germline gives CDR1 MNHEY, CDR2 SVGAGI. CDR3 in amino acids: CASSYSALQDRAL.

The CDR3 region is CASNRERSYEQYF. The CDR3 DNA reads as TGTGCCAGCAACAGGGAGCGTTCCTACGAGCAGTACTTC. This rearrangement joins TRBV2 to TRBJ2-7, with D possibly TRBD1 on 6 matching bases. V lost 7 bases and J 1 base, leaving 11 bases between the germline ends. Germline CDR1 SNHLY, CDR2 FYNNEI. The CDR3 consists of 13 residues. The complete variable domain, with remaining parts taken from reference TRBV2 and TRBJ2-7, reads EPEVTQTPSHQVTQMGQEVILRCVPISNHLYFYWYRQILGQKVEFLVSFYNNEISEKSEIFDDQFSVERPDGSNFTLKIRSTKLEDSAMYFCASNRERSYEQYFGPGTRLTVT.

In nucleotides, the CDR3 is TGTGCCAGTAGTATCCGTGGGACTAGCTCCCCCAATGAGCAGTTCTTC. Its translation: CASSIRGTSSPNEQFF. This chain uses TRBV19 with TRBJ2-1; 9 bases align to TRBD2. Germline V gene sequence: CDR1 LNHDA, CDR2 SQIVND (reference sequence). The CDR3 has 16 residues. V dropped 3 bases and J dropped 6; count of bases not matched to a gene: 9.

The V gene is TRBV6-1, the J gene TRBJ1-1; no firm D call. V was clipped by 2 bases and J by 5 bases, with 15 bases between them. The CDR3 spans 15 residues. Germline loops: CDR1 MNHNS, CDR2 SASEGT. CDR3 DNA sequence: TGTGCCAGCAGTGAACCCCCGTCAGGTGGTACTGAAGCTTTCTTT. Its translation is CASSEPPSGGTEAFF.

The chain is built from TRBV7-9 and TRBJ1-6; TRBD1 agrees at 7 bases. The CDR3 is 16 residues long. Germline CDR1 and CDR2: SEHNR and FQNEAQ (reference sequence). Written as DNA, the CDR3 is TGTGCAGCCCGTGGACTTGAGGGGGCAGGAAATTCACCCCTCCACTTT. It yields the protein CAARGLEGAGNSPLHF.

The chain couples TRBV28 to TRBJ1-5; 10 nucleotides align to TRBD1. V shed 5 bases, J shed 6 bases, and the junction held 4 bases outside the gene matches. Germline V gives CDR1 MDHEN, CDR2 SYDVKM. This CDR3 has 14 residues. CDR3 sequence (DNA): TGTGCCAGCAGTGAGACAGGGGGCCTTCAGCCCCAGCATTTT. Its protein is CASSETGGLQPQHF.

In DNA, the CDR3 is TGTGCCATCAGTGAACTTCCCGCGAACACCGGGGAGCTGTTTTTT. Translation: CAISELPANTGELFF. V and J are TRBV10-3 and TRBJ2-2; D unresolved. CDR3 length: 15 residues. Germline V lookup: CDR1 ENHRY, CDR2 SYGVKD. Trimming removed 3 bases at V and 0 bases at J, with 8 bases between.

For the CDR3, the DNA is TGCGCCAGCAGCTTTGGACAGGCCTCTGGAAACACCATATATTTT. Translation gives CASSFGQASGNTIYF. The V gene is TRBV5-1, the J gene TRBJ1-3, with 7 bases matching TRBD1. The CDR3 consists of 15 residues. With V trimmed by 2 bases and J by 0 bases, 2 bases remained unmatched. From germline, CDR1 is SGHRS and CDR2 YFSETQ. The full variable domain, completed using reference TRBV5-1 and TRBJ1-3, is KAGVTQTPRYLIKTRGQQVTLSCSPISGHRSVSWYQQTPGQGLQFLFEYFSETQRNKGNFPGRFSGRQFSNSRSEMNVSTLELGDSALYLCASSFGQASGNTIYFGEGSWLTVV.

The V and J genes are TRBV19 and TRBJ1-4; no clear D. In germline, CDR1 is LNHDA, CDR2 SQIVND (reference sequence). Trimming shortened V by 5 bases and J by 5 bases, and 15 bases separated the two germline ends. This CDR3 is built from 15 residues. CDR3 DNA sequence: TGTGCCAGTAGTCCAGGACGGGAATCCAATGAAAAACTGTTTTTT. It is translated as CASSPGRESNEKLFF.

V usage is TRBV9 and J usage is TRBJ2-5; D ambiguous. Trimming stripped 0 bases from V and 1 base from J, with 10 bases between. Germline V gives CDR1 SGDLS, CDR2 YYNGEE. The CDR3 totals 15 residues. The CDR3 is CASSVALAAQETQYF. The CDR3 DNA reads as TGTGCCAGCAGCGTAGCTCTCGCGGCCCAAGAGACCCAGTACTTC.

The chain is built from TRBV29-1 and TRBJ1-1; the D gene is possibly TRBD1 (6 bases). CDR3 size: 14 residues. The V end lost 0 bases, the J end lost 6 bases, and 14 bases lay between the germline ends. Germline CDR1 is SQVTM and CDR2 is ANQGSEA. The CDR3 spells CSVEEGTPFAEAFF. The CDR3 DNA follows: TGCAGCGTTGAAGAGGGGACACCCTTCGCTGAAGCTTTCTTT.

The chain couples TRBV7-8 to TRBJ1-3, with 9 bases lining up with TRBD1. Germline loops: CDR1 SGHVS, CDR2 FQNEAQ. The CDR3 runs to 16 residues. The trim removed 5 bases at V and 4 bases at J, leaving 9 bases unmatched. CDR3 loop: CASSPQTGGPGNTIYF. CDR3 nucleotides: TGTGCCAGCAGCCCTCAGACAGGGGGTCCCGGAAACACCATATATTTT.

The chain's CDR3 is CASWAGGDEQFF. The CDR3 DNA reads as TGCGCCAGCTGGGCAGGAGGGGATGAGCAGTTCTTC. The J gene is TRBJ2-1, the V gene TRBV5-1, with TRBD2 as a possible D gene (6 bases). CDR3 size: 12 residues. Germline assignment: CDR1 SGHRS and CDR2 YFSETQ. Between the trimmed V and J ends, which lost 7 bases and 8 bases, there was a span of 13 bases.

The CDR3 region has the DNA TGTGCCAGCAGCTTTAGGACAGGGAAGAACACTGAAGCTTTCTTT. Translation gives CASSFRTGKNTEAFF. This rearrangement joins TRBV5-4 to TRBJ1-1; 8 bases are shared with TRBD1. Germline CDR1 and CDR2: SGHNT and YYREEE (reference sequence). The CDR3 is made up of 15 amino acids. The V gene end was trimmed by 2 bases and the J gene end by 1 base; junction bases not matched to a gene: 4.